This T cell receptor (beta chain) was recorded in a study of cytomegalovirus exposure and HLA in healthy donors. CDR3 size: 13 residues. J was trimmed by 5 bases and V by 4 bases; bases with no gene match: 3. Germline CDR1 and CDR2: SGHVS and FQNEAQ. General study results and limits: Sequencing depth across donors, presence/absence analyses assumed, was roughly uniform.

It was with 60 Vbeta and 13 Jbeta primers that the PCR ran. Sequencing used immunoSEQ multiplex PCR; TCRdb keeps in-frame clones, though not all of them. The sample lists 70,000 to 95,000 clones, around 82% occurring once. This clone was found a few times. The target antigen is unknown. This rearrangement joins TRBV7-8 to TRBJ1-1; 8 positions agree with TRBD1. This clonotype was obtained from a man between 18 and 29 years old in good health and CMV-seronegative. The sequencing sample was made of PBMCs. CDR3 region: CASSWTGRTEAFF. Here the CDR3 DNA reads TGTGCCAGCAGCTGGACAGGGAGGACTGAAGCTTTCTTT.